The clone carrying this T cell receptor (beta chain) has only a few counts. Its antigen is undetermined. TCRdb re-called the RACE reads with MiXCR, one entry per CDR3 protein. This repertoire shows about 110,000 distinct CDR3 sequences, 12% found once; its top ten account for roughly 1.5%. These data belong to a study of human T cells and chemical hapten exposure. Study-level points and caveats: Alopecia in the donors means their immune response may deviate from healthy people's.

The sample's time point: pre-sensitization, week 0. Treatment defined: therapeutic diphenylcyclopropenone sensitization with weekly scalp DPC. CDR3 length equals 16 residues. CDR1 is ENHRY and CDR2 is SYGVKD in the germline V gene. V lost 6 bases and J lost 0, with 15 bases in between. This rearrangement joins TRBV10-3 to TRBJ2-1; D unresolved. This clonotype originated in a woman aged 50 to 65 with alopecia areata. Some clones in this sample may be carry-over from other donors' samples. The sequences come from whole blood, collected in connection with sensitization to the hapten diphenylcyclopropenone (DPC). The CDR3 loop is CAISQTGPDSYNEQFF. The CDR3 DNA reads TGTGCCATCAGCCAGACTGGCCCCGACTCCTACAATGAGCAGTTCTTC.